This T cell receptor beta chain stems from a study of blood T cell repertoires in COVID-19. Turning to the study itself: Both acute and convalescent COVID-19 samples were obtained from the United States, Italy and Spain. PBMCs, B-cell-depleted T cells, or T cells were the source of the cDNA or gDNA that made up the material.

Assay: immunoSEQ multiplex PCR; the TCRdb copy retains only in-frame clones and omits some. The profile shows some 150,000 clones, roughly 81% of them singletons. The CDR3 is 14 amino acids. With 0 bases clipped from V and 12 bases from J, the junction kept 5 bases outside the gene matches. Germline CDR1 reads MNHNS; CDR2 reads SASEGT. This sequence joins TRBV6-1 and TRBJ2-1; 10 bases line up with TRBD1. The source is a human donor with acute or convalescent COVID-19. The donor label of this sample is uncertain. Sequenced input: peripheral blood. CDR3 amino acids: CASSEAGQGLGQFF. The CDR3 nucleotides are TGTGCCAGCAGTGAAGCGGGACAGGGGTTGGGGCAGTTCTTC.